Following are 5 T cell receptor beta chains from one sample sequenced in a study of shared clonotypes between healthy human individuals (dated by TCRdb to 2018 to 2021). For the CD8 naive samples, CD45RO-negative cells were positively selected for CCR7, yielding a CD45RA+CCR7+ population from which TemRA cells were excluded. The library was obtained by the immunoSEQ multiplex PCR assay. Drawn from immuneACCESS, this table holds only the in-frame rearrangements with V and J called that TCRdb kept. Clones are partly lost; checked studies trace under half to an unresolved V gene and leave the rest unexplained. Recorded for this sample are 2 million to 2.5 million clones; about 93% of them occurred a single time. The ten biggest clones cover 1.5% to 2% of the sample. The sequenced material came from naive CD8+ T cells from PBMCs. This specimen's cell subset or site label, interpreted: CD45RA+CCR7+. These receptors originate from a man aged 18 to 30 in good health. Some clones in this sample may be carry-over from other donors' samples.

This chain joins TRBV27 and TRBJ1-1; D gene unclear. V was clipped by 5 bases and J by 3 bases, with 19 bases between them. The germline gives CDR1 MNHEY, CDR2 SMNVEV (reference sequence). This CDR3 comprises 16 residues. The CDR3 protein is CASSRSTRNGYTEAFF. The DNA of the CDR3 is TGTGCCAGCAGTCGTTCTACACGAAACGGGTACACTGAAGCTTTCTTT.

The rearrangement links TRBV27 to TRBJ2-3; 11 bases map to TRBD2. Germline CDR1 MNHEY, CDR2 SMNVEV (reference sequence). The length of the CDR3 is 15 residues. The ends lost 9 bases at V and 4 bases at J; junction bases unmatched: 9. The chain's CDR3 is CASCSLAGGSDTQYF. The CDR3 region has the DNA TGTGCCAGTTGTTCCCTAGCGGGAGGATCAGATACGCAGTATTTT.

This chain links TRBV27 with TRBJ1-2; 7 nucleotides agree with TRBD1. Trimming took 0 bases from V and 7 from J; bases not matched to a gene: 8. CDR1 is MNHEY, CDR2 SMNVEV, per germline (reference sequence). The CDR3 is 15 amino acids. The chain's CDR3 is CASSLSGQDEAGYTF. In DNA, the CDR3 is TGTGCCAGCAGTTTATCAGGACAGGACGAGGCTGGCTACACCTTC.

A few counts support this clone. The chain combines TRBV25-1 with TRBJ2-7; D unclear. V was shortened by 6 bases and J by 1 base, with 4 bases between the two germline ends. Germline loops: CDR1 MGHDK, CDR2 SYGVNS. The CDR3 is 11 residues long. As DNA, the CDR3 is TGTGCCAGCAGCCCTTCCTACGAGCAGTACTTC. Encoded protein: CASSPSYEQYF.

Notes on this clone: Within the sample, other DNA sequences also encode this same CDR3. CDR3: CASSQQGYEQYF. Here the CDR3 DNA reads TGTGCCAGTAGTCAGCAGGGCTACGAGCAGTACTTC. The V call is TRBV19, the J call TRBJ2-7; D possibly corresponds to TRBD1 (5 bases). With 5 bases removed from V and 3 bases from J, the gap between germline ends came to 8 bases. The CDR3 extends over 12 amino acids. Germline V gene data show CDR1 as LNHDA and CDR2 as SQIVND (reference sequence). The variable domain in full, with the rest retrieved from reference TRBV19 and TRBJ2-7, is DGGITQSPKYLFRKEGQNVTLSCEQNLNHDAMYWYRQDPGQGLRLIYYSQIVNDFQKGDIAEGYSVSREKKESFPLTVTSAQKNPTAFYLCASSQQGYEQYFGPGTRLTVT.